This TCR beta chain was captured by sequencing in a study of shared clonotypes between healthy human individuals (TCRdb year 2020). Regarding the study in general: Three men and two women, aged 18 to 49 years, made up the cohort. Per donor, leukapheresis produced somewhere between about 0.9 and 9.5 billion PBMCs. Libraries were prepared and TCR repertoires were sequenced by different laboratories using diverse techniques, in order to increase sequencing depth and limit assay-specific biases. The study deeply sequenced blood TCR repertoires of five healthy adults to estimate repertoire size and the extent of clonotype sharing between individuals. For each donor, three plates each were used for CD4 naive and CD4 memory, two plates were used for CD8 naive, and one plate was used for CD8 memory. Study-level results and caveats: Pairwise subsampling indicated that sequencing depth was expected to affect the degree of clonotype sharing among donors. Rarefaction of sorted-subset datasets indicated incomplete sequencing despite the large sequencing depth. Naive subsets generally had larger estimated clonotype richness than memory subsets did. Compared with non-shared clonotypes, clonotypes shared by all four sorted-subset donors had higher generation probabilities. Because the study included a small number of donors, the genetic and exposure-history diversity represented was limited. Sampling was limited to blood, and TCR repertoires in tissue likely differ from TCR repertoires in blood. Across a few donors, roughly 5.1% of naive CD4, roughly 3.5% of naive CD8, approximately 2.5% of memory CD4, and over 0.35% of memory CD8 clonotypes were shared.

Using the deep immunoSEQ assay, TCR CDR3 regions were amplified from genomic DNA by multiplex PCR. Genomic DNA extracted from each cell subset was distributed evenly over all wells of several immunoSEQ 96-well plates, and each plate served as one replicate. For sorted subsets, 200 to 250 ng genomic DNA, equal to 25,000 to 35,000 T cell genomes, was loaded into each replicate PCR. Purified libraries were quantified with a Qubit 3.0 fluorometer, sized on a Bioanalyzer 2100, and re-quantified with the KAPA Library Quantification kit. Each immunoSEQ 96-well plate was sequenced on its own single-read 150-cycle Illumina NextSeq 550 flow cell. As for the original processing: The immunoSEQ output contained only junctional sequences without quality scores, so filtering could not match that applied to full-length reads. To assign V/J genes and CDR3, sequences were annotated against IMGT germline references using PyIR, a Python wrapper for IgBLAST v1.9. Reads were removed for weak V/J assignments (E-value above 1e-6), missing CDR3, stop codons, out-of-frame junctions, or ambiguous translated residues. A V3J clonotype was defined by an identical inferred V gene, J gene, and CDR3 amino acid sequence. The percentage overlap between two repertoires was calculated by dividing the number of shared unique clonotypes by the size of the smaller repertoire. Three approaches were used to assess repertoire richness: RTK rarefaction, the Chao1 estimator, and Recon v2.1 estimates of unobserved clonotypes. OLGA was used to compute generation probabilities for all TCRbeta clonotypes that the gDNA method yielded from a handful of donors. In its TCRdb copy, this immuneACCESS table keeps in-frame sequences only and misses some clones. Where compared with another copy, unresolved V genes explain less than half of these, and the others have no known cause. V and J calls and clone size follow that table, whereas D and trimming were derived from the DNA. In this sample the table shows approximately 940,000 clones, 70% to 85% of which occur a single time. The ten largest clones take up over 1.3% of the sample.

CDR1 and CDR2 (GTSNPN, SVGIG) derive from the germline V gene (reference sequence). Measured from the cysteine to the phenylalanine, the CDR3 is 13 residues long. Of all the DNA, just the CDR3 is kept, 39 bases in frame from base 1. V ends up 5 bases short and J 7 bases short, with an unmatched junction base count of 9. With respect to this clone: There is no known antigen for this receptor. No base quality values were provided; no much bigger clone lies one nucleotide off.

Healthy HIV-negative adults with no recently reported acute infections or vaccinations were included as donors. Every donor was a Caucasian adult living in Nashville, Tennessee, USA. CD4+ T cells were enriched by magnetic negative selection; naive cells were then positively selected on CD45RA, and the negative fraction formed the memory subset. Blood was collected by leukapheresis, and PBMCs were isolated by Ficoll-Histopaque density gradient centrifugation and then cryopreserved in liquid nitrogen vapor phase. Purity and quantity of every magnetically sorted T cell population were checked by analytical flow cytometry. Genomic DNA was isolated from every sorted fraction and measured by UV absorbance on a Nanodrop 2000c.

The sample consisted of memory CD4+ T cells sorted from blood. The label giving this sample's cell subset or site can be read as: CD45RA-negative fraction. The clonotype comes from a man aged 18-30 years in good health. The chain was built from TRBV30 and TRBJ1-2; 8 middle bases align to TRBD1. At the DNA level, the sequence is TGTGCCTGGTCGGACAGGGTTCGTTCTGGCTACACCTTC. Its coded protein is CAWSDRVRSGYTF.